This TCR beta chain was profiled in a study of breast tumors, draining lymph nodes, adjacent tissues. Germline V gene sequence: CDR1 SGHRS, CDR2 YFSETQ. Trimming removed 0 bases at V and 0 bases at J, with 10 bases between. The CDR3 has 16 amino acids. TCRdb redid the calling of the multiplex PCR reads with MiXCR, one entry per CDR3 protein. This sample has 160,000 or so distinct CDR3 sequences, with approximately 30% found just once. In this sample, this clonotype turned up many times. Its matching antigen is unknown. Breast cancer patients provided tissue from their axillary draining lymph nodes. Findings of the study overall: The data were judged consistent with most tumor T cells coming from lymph node and expanding in tumor.

The V gene is TRBV5-1, the J gene TRBJ2-1; no clear D gene. The source material was axillary lymph node tissue. This clonotype was sampled from a female donor with breast cancer. Some clones in this sample may be carry-over from other donors' samples. The CDR3 sequence: CASSLGTLRSYNEQFF. In nucleotides, the CDR3 is TGCGCCAGCAGCTTGGGAACTCTGCGCTCCTACAATGAGCAGTTCTTC.